The present T cell receptor (beta chain) was sequenced within a study of T cells in localized non-small cell lung cancer. TCRdb's copy holds only in-frame clones and misses some; the assay was immunoSEQ multiplex PCR. This sample has 20,000 to 30,000 clones, with roughly 90% found just once. Study-level results: The appearance of a median approximately 60 of the top 100 tumor clones was seen in adjacent lung. Heterogeneity stays possible, as sequencing covered only one tumor region. Uninvolved adjacent lung, not tumor, had the highest T cell clonality. Longer overall survival was linked to higher blood T cell density.

About this clone: Its specificity is unknown.

Germline lookup yields CDR1 SGHAT and CDR2 FQNNGV. Trimming took 6 bases from V and 6 from J, leaving 21 bases between them. The CDR3 has 16 residues. The chain uses TRBV11-2 and TRBJ2-1; D is possibly TRBD1 (6 bases). The sample was peripheral blood, taken before any cancer treatment. The clonotype comes from a woman aged 40 to 75 with stage I lung adenocarcinoma. The CDR3 DNA follows: TGTGCCAGCAGAGACTACCGGGACAAGGCCAGCAATGAGCAGTTCTTC. It specifies CASRDYRDKASNEQFF.